The 29 T cell receptor beta chains in this list originate from one sample, sequenced in a study of PD-1 blockade in classical Hodgkin lymphoma. Here immunoSEQ multiplex PCR was the method, and the copy in TCRdb shows in-frame clones only, minus some. The sample holds about 30,000 clones, over 55% seen once. Relapse was seen in all patients after autologous stem cell transplantation, and brentuximab vedotin exposure was variable. This specimen was peripheral blood mononuclear cells (PBMCs), taken before the second cycle of nivolumab. These receptors all stem from a human donor with classical Hodgkin lymphoma.

The chain couples TRBV5-1 to TRBJ1-6; D possibly corresponds to TRBD1 (6 bases). V gave up 2 bases and J gave up 6 bases, with 12 bases separating them. The CDR3 covers 15 residues. The germline gives CDR1 SGHRS, CDR2 YFSETQ. The CDR3: CASSFGGPTNSPLHF. The CDR3 nucleotides are TGCGCCAGCAGCTTTGGGGGCCCCACTAATTCACCCCTCCACTTT.

The chain uses TRBV6-1 and TRBJ1-2; D is uncertain. The V gene lost 6 bases and the J gene lost 6 bases, with 14 bases spanning the gap. Germline V gene lookup returns CDR1 MNHNS and CDR2 SASEGT. There are 13 residues in the CDR3. CDR3 in amino acids: CASRPRWRDGYTF. CDR3 sequence (DNA): TGTGCCAGCAGACCCAGGTGGCGGGATGGCTACACCTTC.

Written as DNA, the CDR3 is TGTGCCAGCAGCTTGTTTGCCGACACTGAAGCTTTCTTT. Protein sequence: CASSLFADTEAFF. The chain links TRBV5-6 to TRBJ1-1; D is unresolved. Germline V gene data show CDR1 as SGHDT and CDR2 as YYEEEE. Trimming cost V 1 base and J 3 bases, with 7 bases left between them. The CDR3 is made up of 13 amino acids. Using reference TRBV5-6 and TRBJ1-1 for the parts outside the CDR3, the full variable domain is DAGVTQSPTHLIKTRGQQVTLRCSPKSGHDTVSWYQQALGQGPQFIFQYYEEEERQRGNFPDRFSGHQFPNYSSELNVNALLLGDSALYLCASSLFADTEAFFGQGTRLTVV.

The chain combines TRBV7-6 with TRBJ2-1; D is possibly TRBD1 (5 bases). The germline V and J ends were trimmed by 5 bases and 5 bases, with 22 bases remaining between them. CDR1 and CDR2 from the germline V gene are SGHVS and FNYEAQ. The CDR3 is 17 amino acids. The chain's CDR3 is CASSPQTATFLNNEQFF. The CDR3 coding sequence is TGTGCCAGCAGCCCACAGACAGCAACATTCCTTAACAATGAGCAGTTCTTC.

This chain links TRBV10-3 with TRBJ1-4; D gene ambiguous. V lost 0 bases and J lost 5, with 10 bases in between. The CDR3 loop spans 15 amino acids. Germline V gene sequence: CDR1 ENHRY, CDR2 SYGVKD. The CDR3 DNA follows: TGTGCCATCAGTGAGTCGGTGGGGTTAAATGAAAAACTGTTTTTT. It encodes CAISESVGLNEKLFF.

The chain joins TRBV6-1 to TRBJ2-2; D is unresolved. Per the germline V gene, CDR1 is MNHNS and CDR2 is SASEGT. Trimming shortened V by 1 base and J by 6 bases, and 12 bases separated the two germline ends. The CDR3 contains 15 residues. The CDR3 loop reads CASSEGPFRPGELFF. CDR3 nucleotide sequence: TGTGCCAGCAGTGAAGGTCCCTTTCGGCCCGGGGAGCTGTTTTTT.

The J gene is TRBJ2-5, the V gene TRBV11-2; D is unclear. Germline CDR1 is SGHAT and CDR2 is FQNNGV. V was trimmed by 1 base and J by 5 bases, leaving 8 bases between them. CDR3 size: 13 residues. CDR3 sequence reads: CASSLGNVETQYF. Written as DNA, the CDR3 is TGTGCCAGCAGCTTAGGAAATGTGGAGACCCAGTACTTC.

The V call is TRBV28, the J call TRBJ2-1; TRBD2 agrees at 8 bases. CDR1 is MDHEN, CDR2 SYDVKM, per germline. The CDR3 sequence is 16 residues long. V shed 6 bases, J shed 2 bases, and the junction held 9 bases outside the gene matches. The CDR3 reads CASSNSPGLAYNEQFF. CDR3 bases: TGTGCCAGCAGCAACTCGCCGGGACTAGCCTACAATGAGCAGTTCTTC.

The CDR3 coding sequence is TGTGCCAGCAGCGACCACGCTTGGAGCAATCAGCCCCAGCATTTT. Its protein is CASSDHAWSNQPQHF. V and J are TRBV2 and TRBJ1-5; D is unclear. The CDR3 runs 15 residues. V gave up 6 bases and J gave up 1 base, with 13 bases separating them. From germline, CDR1 is SNHLY and CDR2 FYNNEI.

The chain uses TRBV13 and TRBJ1-4; D is uncertain. V lost 2 bases and J 2 bases, leaving 9 bases between the germline ends. Germline CDR1 and CDR2: PRHDT and FYEKMQ (reference sequence). This CDR3 comprises 15 residues. CDR3: CASSLRSSTNEKLFF. In nucleotides, the CDR3 is TGTGCCAGCAGCTTAAGGTCGTCGACTAATGAAAAACTGTTTTTT.

The chain joins TRBV15 to TRBJ2-1, with D perhaps assigned TRBD1 or TRBD2 (7 bases each). CDR1 LNHNV and CDR2 YYDKDF come from the germline V gene (reference sequence). The CDR3 spans 15 residues. V shed 3 bases and J shed 3 bases, with 12 bases lying between them. The CDR3 DNA sequence: TGTGCCACCAGCAGGGGGGGGGACAGCTACAATGAGCAGTTCTTC. This gives the protein CATSRGGDSYNEQFF.

The J gene is TRBJ2-2, the V gene TRBV4-1; possibly TRBD1 for D (5 bases). Germline V lookup: CDR1 MGHRA, CDR2 YSYEKL. V lost 3 bases and J lost 7, with 15 bases in between. The CDR3 contains 15 residues. CDR3 nucleotide sequence: TGCGCCAGCAGCCAGATCGCAGACAGAGGCGGGGAGCTGTTTTTT. This translates into CASSQIADRGGELFF.

This clone showed up just once. The rearrangement joins TRBV7-9 to TRBJ2-2, with TRBD2 matching 7 bases. Trimming removed 3 bases from V and 4 bases from J; junction bases left unmatched: 5. CDR3 length: 15 amino acids. Per germline, CDR1 SEHNR and CDR2 FQNEAQ (reference sequence). The CDR3 DNA reads TGTGCCAGCAGCTTCACCGGGACTATCACCGGGGAGCTGTTTTTT. Translation gives CASSFTGTITGELFF.

This chain connects TRBV10-1 to TRBJ2-7; no firm D call. This CDR3 region has 11 residues. V gave up 3 bases and J gave up 7 bases, with 7 bases separating them. In germline, CDR1 is WNHNN, CDR2 SYGVQD (reference sequence). CDR3 amino acids: CASSDNREQYF. The CDR3 DNA reads as TGCGCCAGCAGTGACAATAGGGAGCAGTACTTC.

The chain is built from TRBV27 and TRBJ2-7; D not resolved. This CDR3 comprises 15 residues. The V end was cut by 4 bases, the J end by 6 bases, with 19 bases between. Germline values: CDR1 MNHEY, CDR2 SMNVEV (reference sequence). CDR3 sequence: CASSSIYRNTGEQYF. In DNA, the CDR3 is TGTGCCAGCAGTTCCATATACCGGAACACGGGCGAGCAGTACTTC.

The chain carries TRBV28 and TRBJ1-2; D is ambiguous. This CDR3 is built from 13 residues. CDR1 MDHEN and CDR2 SYDVKM come from the germline V gene. V gave up 5 bases and J gave up 7 bases, with 14 bases separating them. The CDR3, as DNA: TGTGCCAGCAGTGCAAGACCTACCCCTGGCTACACCTTC. The encoded protein is CASSARPTPGYTF.

Only a few counts were recorded for this clone. The gene calls are TRBV7-9 and TRBJ2-1; 8 nucleotides align to TRBD2. Germline V gene sequence: CDR1 SEHNR, CDR2 FQNEAQ (reference sequence). The CDR3 contains 15 residues. Losses at the gene ends were 5 bases for V and 6 bases for J; bases not matched to a gene: 9. CDR3 residues: CASSPHRGLANEQFF. The CDR3 DNA is TGTGCCAGCAGCCCGCATCGCGGACTAGCCAATGAGCAGTTCTTC.

The V and J genes are TRBV10-3 and TRBJ1-2; D is uncertain. The V gene lost 10 bases and the J gene lost 6 bases, with 21 bases spanning the gap. Germline V gene sequence: CDR1 ENHRY, CDR2 SYGVKD. The CDR3 contains 14 residues. As DNA, the CDR3 is TGTGCCACCGCACAAGAGATTAAGTGGGATGGCTACACCTTC. Translation: CATAQEIKWDGYTF.

The chain combines TRBV5-4 with TRBJ1-1, with a possible D match to TRBD1 (6 bases). This CDR3 has 12 residues. Trimming shortened V by 0 bases and J by 7 bases, and 7 bases separated the two germline ends. CDR1 and CDR2 from the germline V gene are SGHNT and YYREEE (reference sequence). The CDR3 sequence: CASSLGTDEAFF. The DNA for the CDR3 is TGTGCCAGCAGCTTGGGGACAGATGAAGCTTTCTTT.

The V and J genes are TRBV15 and TRBJ1-5, with a tentative D call TRBD1 (5 bases). Trimming removed 0 bases from V and 7 bases from J, with 16 bases in between. CDR3 length: 16 amino acids. Germline V gives CDR1 LNHNV, CDR2 YYDKDF (reference sequence). The CDR3 region is CATSREGTTSRQPQHF. The CDR3 bases are TGTGCCACCAGCAGAGAAGGGACGACAAGCCGGCAGCCCCAGCATTTT.

This rearrangement joins TRBV27 to TRBJ2-7, with D possibly being TRBD1 or TRBD2 (6 bases each). Between the trimmed V and J ends, which lost 3 bases and 7 bases, there was a span of 13 bases. Germline V gene lookup returns CDR1 MNHEY and CDR2 SMNVEV (reference sequence). The CDR3 runs 13 residues. The CDR3 bases are TGTGCCAGCAGTTTTAATCGGGGGCAAGAGCAGTACTTC. It translates to CASSFNRGQEQYF.

The rearrangement uses TRBV18 and TRBJ2-7; the D call may be TRBD1 or TRBD2 (5 bases each). V gave up 6 bases and J gave up 5 bases, with 20 bases separating them. This CDR3 comprises 15 residues. Per the germline V gene, CDR1 is KGHSH and CDR2 is LQKENI. The CDR3 sequence: CASSRNPGRDDEQYF. As DNA, the CDR3 is TGTGCCAGCTCGCGAAATCCGGGACGCGACGACGAGCAGTACTTC.

The rearrangement links TRBV7-9 to TRBJ2-1; no firm D call. Per germline, CDR1 SEHNR and CDR2 FQNEAQ (reference sequence). The CDR3 runs to 13 residues. V lost 2 bases and J 8 bases, leaving 10 bases between the germline ends. CDR3 coding DNA: TGTGCCAGCAGCTTAATAGGTCTCCATGAGCAGTTCTTC. Translated: CASSLIGLHEQFF.

The chain combines TRBV29-1 with TRBJ2-5; 11 bases are a match to TRBD2. This CDR3 is built from 16 residues. Germline V CDR1 and CDR2: SQVTM, ANQGSEA. Trimming took 6 bases from V and 6 from J; bases not matched to a gene: 15. CDR3 sequence reads: CSVTNPGLAVVKTQYF. The CDR3 nucleotides are TGCAGCGTAACCAACCCGGGACTAGCGGTGGTGAAGACCCAGTACTTC.

The chain employs TRBV5-1 and TRBJ2-5; D ambiguous. The J call is uncertain, as TRBJ2-7 better fits the DNA end. The V gene's germline CDR1 is SGHRS and CDR2 YFSETQ. CDR3 length: 15 residues. This CDR3 reads CASSLALTSSYEQYF. The DNA of the CDR3 is TGCGCCAGCAGCTTGGCTCTAACGAGCTCCTACGAGCAGTACTTC.

The chain carries TRBV19 and TRBJ1-3; no clear D. The germline V gene has CDR1 LNHDA and CDR2 SQIVND (reference sequence). This CDR3 region has 14 residues. Trimming took off 4 bases at V and 0 bases at J, with 7 bases between the two ends. The CDR3 loop is CASSKFSSGNTIYF. In DNA, the CDR3 is TGTGCCAGTAGTAAGTTCAGCTCTGGAAACACCATATATTTT.

The chain combines TRBV27 with TRBJ1-1, with 7 nucleotides matching TRBD1. J lost 1 base, V lost 6 bases, and 8 bases had no gene match. Germline loops: CDR1 MNHEY, CDR2 SMNVEV (reference sequence). The CDR3 covers 15 residues. In nucleotides, the CDR3 is TGTGCCAGCAGGACCCACCGGGACAGGAACACTGAAGCTTTCTTT. Encoded protein: CASRTHRDRNTEAFF.

The chain has TRBV6-5 and TRBJ2-7; 7 nucleotides agree with TRBD1. This CDR3 comprises 15 residues. The V gene's germline CDR1 is MNHEY and CDR2 SVGAGI. With V trimmed by 3 bases and J by 3 bases, 8 bases remained unmatched. CDR3 protein: CASSYFGTALYEQYF. The CDR3 DNA follows: TGTGCCAGCAGTTATTTCGGGACAGCCCTCTACGAGCAGTACTTC.

The V gene is TRBV7-6, the J gene TRBJ2-6; 7 bases map to TRBD1. CDR1 and CDR2 from the germline V gene are SGHVS and FNYEAQ. Unmatched junction bases numbered 13, after V lost 5 bases and J lost 0 bases. CDR3 length: 19 residues. DNA of the CDR3: TGTGCCAGCAGCCCGGTGGGACAGCCTAACCACTCTGGGGCCAACGTCCTGACTTTC. Translated, it gives CASSPVGQPNHSGANVLTF. Combining the CDR3 with reference TRBV7-6 and TRBJ2-6 gives the whole variable domain GAGVSQSPRYKVTKRGQDVALRCDPISGHVSLYWYRQALGQGPEFLTYFNYEAQQDKSGLPNDRFSAERPEGSISTLTIQRTEQRDSAMYRCASSPVGQPNHSGANVLTFGAGSRLTVL.